The present T cell receptor (beta chain) was sequenced within a study of blood T cell repertoires in COVID-19. TCRdb's table, derived via immunoSEQ multiplex PCR, lists solely in-frame clones and lacks some. The table shows just under 50,000 clones, with 90% occurring only once. Per germline, CDR1 MDHEN and CDR2 SYDVKM. The CDR3 runs to 15 residues. J was trimmed by 8 bases and V by 4 bases; bases with no gene match: 11. The sequence derives from a human donor in a cohort sampled during active COVID-19. Sequencing used peripheral blood. The chain couples TRBV28 to TRBJ2-1; 7 bases line up with TRBD2. The chain's CDR3 is CASSSRLAPRDEQFF. CDR3 DNA: TGTGCCAGCAGTTCACGACTAGCCCCGAGGGATGAGCAGTTCTTC.